This T cell receptor (beta chain) was identified during a study of T cells after yellow fever vaccination (dated by TCRdb to between 2018 and 2020). As for the study more broadly: Libraries from fractions with low cell numbers were prepared with the SMART-Seq v4 Ultra Low Input RNA kit. To follow T-cell clones before and after both primary and booster YFV17D yellow fever vaccination, bulk TCR alpha and beta repertoires underwent longitudinal sequencing. Blood samples were taken at several timepoints before and after primary and secondary immunization, and bulk PBMC replicates and cell subsets were isolated. Two healthy male donors, one aged 18 to 30 and one aged 30 to 40 years, made up the cohort.

TCR cDNA was made using 5'RACE template switching, a step that added a universal primer site and unique molecular identifiers. cDNA synthesis was primed from both the TCR alpha and TCR beta constant segments. Library amplification used two PCR steps, and the second PCR step added sample barcodes and sequencing adapters. Libraries were sequenced on Illumina HiSeq 2500 (2x100 bp) or NovaSeq (2x150 bp). The published analysis was carried out like this. MIGEC was used to demultiplex reads and collapse the reads into UMI consensus sequences, and MiXCR was used for V(D)J alignment. Clonotypes responding to the vaccine were identified with edgeR on replicate PBMC samples, with the criteria of FDR below 0.01 and a log2 fold change above 5 up to day 15. Bulk clonotypes were assigned CD4 or CD8 identity according to which sequenced CD4 or CD8 repertoire held them at higher abundance. The public sequencing data were trimmed at Q25 with fastp and processed into clonotypes with MiXCR by TCRdb, which kept only in-frame beta chains. Identical CDR3 proteins give one entry, which carries the most common genes and DNA. In this record, the V and J calls reflect TCRdb's handling and not the investigators' own analysis. The sample contains roughly 500,000 distinct CDR3 sequences, around 21% of them found a single time. 13% to 15% of the sample rests with the top ten.

The treatment or condition label, read with the paper, signifies: live attenuated yellow fever vaccine strain. At every blood-draw timepoint, two biological replicates of bulk PBMCs were collected. A standard Ficoll-Paque protocol was used to isolate PBMCs from peripheral blood. RNA was extracted with TriZol from bulk PBMCs, CD4 and CD8 fractions, and dextramer-positive and dextramer-negative fractions. For CDR1 and CDR2, the germline V gene (reference sequence) lists DFQATT and SNEGSKA. Trimming accounts for 5 bases at V and 14 bases at J, while the number of junction bases matched to no gene is 18. The CDR3, from cysteine to phenylalanine, totals 15 residues. Only CDR3 DNA remains: 45 bases, in frame from the first base. Regarding this clonotype: Its antigen specificity is not known. No base quality values were provided; no much bigger clone lies one nucleotide off.

Results the study describes overall, beyond this receptor: Because only a couple of donors were included in the study, the extent to which the findings can be generalized is limited. FACS-sorted repertoires could contain abundant contaminating clonotypes from the bulk population, so computational filtering was required. Most clones expanded after primary vaccination (96% of CD4 and roughly 90% of CD8) were re-detected after the booster, suggesting that broad memory maintenance occurred. The secondary T-cell response was weaker than the primary response but faster, peaking on day 5 instead of day 15. A small fraction of clonotypes appeared in both the CD4 and CD8 compartments, likely as a result of convergent recombination.

Sample: PBMCs, taken 15 days after the yellow fever booster vaccination. This receptor was obtained from a man aged 25-45 years who received the YFV17D yellow fever vaccine. The chain joins TRBV20-1 to TRBJ2-1; TRBD2 lines up with 10 middle nucleotides. The nucleotides read TGCAGTGCTCAACAAGCGGGAGGGTCGTTGGCAACGGAGTTCTTC. Its protein is CSAQQAGGSLATEFF.